This T cell receptor beta chain was recovered during a study of human T cells and chemical hapten exposure. Across the whole study: The study enrolled mostly female patients with alopecia areata, totalis or universalis.

Described time point: pre-sensitization, week 0. Described treatment: therapeutic diphenylcyclopropenone sensitization with weekly scalp DPC. Trimming took 5 bases from V and 10 from J; bases not matched to a gene: 7. This CDR3 comprises 13 residues. Germline assignment: CDR1 MDHEN and CDR2 SYDVKM. TCRdb redid the calling of the RACE reads with MiXCR, one entry per CDR3 protein. The sample contains 250,000 or so distinct CDR3 sequences, about 9% of which appear only once. The sequence came from a woman aged 40-49 years with alopecia areata. Some clones in this sample may be carry-over from other donors' samples. The source material was whole blood, sampled in connection with sensitization to the hapten diphenylcyclopropenone (DPC). This chain connects TRBV28 to TRBJ2-4, with TRBD1 matching over 8 bases. CDR3 protein: CASSGQGPTIQYF. Written as DNA, the CDR3 is TGTGCCAGCAGTGGACAGGGCCCTACGATTCAGTACTTC.